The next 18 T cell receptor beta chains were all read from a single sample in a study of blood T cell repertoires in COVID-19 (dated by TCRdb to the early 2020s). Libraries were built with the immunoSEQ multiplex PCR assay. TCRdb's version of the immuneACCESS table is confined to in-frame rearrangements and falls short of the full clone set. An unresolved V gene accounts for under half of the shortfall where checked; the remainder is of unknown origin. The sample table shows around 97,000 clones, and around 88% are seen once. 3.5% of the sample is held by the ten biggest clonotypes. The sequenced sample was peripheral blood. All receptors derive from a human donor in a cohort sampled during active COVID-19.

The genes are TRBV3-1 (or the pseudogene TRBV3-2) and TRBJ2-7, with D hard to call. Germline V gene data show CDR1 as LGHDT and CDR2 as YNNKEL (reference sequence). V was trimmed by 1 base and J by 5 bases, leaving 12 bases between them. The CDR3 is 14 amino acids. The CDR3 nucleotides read TGTGCCAGCAGCCAAGGGCCCGGGTACCACGAGCAGTACTTC. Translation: CASSQGPGYHEQYF.

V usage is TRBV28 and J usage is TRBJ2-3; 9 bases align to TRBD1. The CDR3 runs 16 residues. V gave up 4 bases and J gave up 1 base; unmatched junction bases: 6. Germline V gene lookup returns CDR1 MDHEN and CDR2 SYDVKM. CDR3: CASSSPGQGRTDTQYF. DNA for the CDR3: TGTGCCAGCAGTTCGCCGGGACAGGGACGCACAGATACGCAGTATTTT.

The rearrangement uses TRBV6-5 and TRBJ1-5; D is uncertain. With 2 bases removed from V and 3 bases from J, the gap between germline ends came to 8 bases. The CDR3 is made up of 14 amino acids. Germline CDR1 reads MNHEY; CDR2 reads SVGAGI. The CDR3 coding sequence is TGTGCCAGCAGTTACGGGCGGGACAATCAGCCCCAGCATTTT. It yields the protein CASSYGRDNQPQHF.

The chain's CDR3 is CASSSWVLGGTEAFF. As DNA, the CDR3 is TGTGCCAGCAGCTCTTGGGTCCTGGGGGGCACTGAAGCTTTCTTT. J is TRBJ1-1 and V is TRBV9; a weak D match, TRBD1 (5 bases). From germline, CDR1 is SGDLS and CDR2 YYNGEE. Between the trimmed V and J ends, which lost 4 bases and 4 bases, there was a span of 17 bases. CDR3 length equals 15 residues.

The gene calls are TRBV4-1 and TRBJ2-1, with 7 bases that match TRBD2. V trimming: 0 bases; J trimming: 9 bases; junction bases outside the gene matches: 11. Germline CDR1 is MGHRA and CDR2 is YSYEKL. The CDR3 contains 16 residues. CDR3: CASSQETAGPIGEQFF. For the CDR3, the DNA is TGCGCCAGCAGCCAAGAAACAGCGGGGCCTATCGGTGAGCAGTTCTTC.

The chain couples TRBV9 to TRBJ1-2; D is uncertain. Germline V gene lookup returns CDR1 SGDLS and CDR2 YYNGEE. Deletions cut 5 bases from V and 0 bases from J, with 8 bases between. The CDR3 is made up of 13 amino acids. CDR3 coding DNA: TGTGCCAGCAGGGGGAGAGCTAACTATGGCTACACCTTC. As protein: CASRGRANYGYTF.

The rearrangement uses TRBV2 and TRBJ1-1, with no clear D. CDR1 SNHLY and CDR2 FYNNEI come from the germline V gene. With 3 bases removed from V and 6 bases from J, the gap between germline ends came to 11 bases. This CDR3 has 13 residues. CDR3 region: CASSDEGFSEAFF. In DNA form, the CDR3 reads TGTGCCAGCAGTGACGAGGGTTTCTCTGAAGCTTTCTTT. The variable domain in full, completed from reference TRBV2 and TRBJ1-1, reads EPEVTQTPSHQVTQMGQEVILRCVPISNHLYFYWYRQILGQKVEFLVSFYNNEISEKSEIFDDQFSVERPDGSNFTLKIRSTKLEDSAMYFCASSDEGFSEAFFGQGTRLTVV.

The CDR3 protein is CASSFAGASTDTQYF. In DNA, the CDR3 is TGCGCCAGCAGCTTTGCAGGGGCTAGCACAGATACGCAGTATTTT. The rearrangement uses TRBV5-1 and TRBJ2-3, with D perhaps matching TRBD1 (6 bases). V was clipped by 2 bases and J by 0 bases, with 10 bases between them. Germline V gene sequence: CDR1 SGHRS, CDR2 YFSETQ. This CDR3 has 15 amino acids.

CDR3 protein: CASSLSTDYGYTF. CDR3 bases: TGTGCCAGCAGCTTATCTACAGACTATGGCTACACCTTC. The gene calls are TRBV7-9 and TRBJ1-2; D is undetermined. Germline V gene sequence: CDR1 SEHNR, CDR2 FQNEAQ (reference sequence). The CDR3 loop spans 13 amino acids. V was clipped by 2 bases and J by 3 bases, with 7 bases between them. The full variable domain, its missing parts supplied by reference TRBV7-9 and TRBJ1-2, is DTGVSQNPRHKITKRGQNVTFRCDPISEHNRLYWYRQTLGQGPEFLTYFQNEAQLEKSRLLSDRFSAERPKGSFSTLEIQRTEQGDSAMYLCASSLSTDYGYTFGSGTRLTVV.

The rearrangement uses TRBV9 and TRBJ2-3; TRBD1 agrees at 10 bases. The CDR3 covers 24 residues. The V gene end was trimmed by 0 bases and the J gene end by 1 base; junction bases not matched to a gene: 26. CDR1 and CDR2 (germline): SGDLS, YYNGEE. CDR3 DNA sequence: TGTGCCAGCAGCGTAGGTGTTTTGAGGGGACAGGGGATTCTCGGCGGGGGCCGCACAGATACGCAGTATTTT. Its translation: CASSVGVLRGQGILGGGRTDTQYF.

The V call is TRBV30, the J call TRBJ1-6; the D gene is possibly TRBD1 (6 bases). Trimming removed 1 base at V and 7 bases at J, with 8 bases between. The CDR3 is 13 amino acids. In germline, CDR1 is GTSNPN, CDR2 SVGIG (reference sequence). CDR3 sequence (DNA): TGTGCCTGGAGTGAAGGGGGAAATTCACCCCTCCACTTT. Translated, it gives CAWSEGGNSPLHF.

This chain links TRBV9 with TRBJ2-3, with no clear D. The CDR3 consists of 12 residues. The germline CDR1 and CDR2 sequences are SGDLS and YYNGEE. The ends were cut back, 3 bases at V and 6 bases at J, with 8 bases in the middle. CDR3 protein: CASSDSYDTQYF. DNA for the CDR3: TGTGCCAGCAGCGACAGTTACGATACGCAGTATTTT.

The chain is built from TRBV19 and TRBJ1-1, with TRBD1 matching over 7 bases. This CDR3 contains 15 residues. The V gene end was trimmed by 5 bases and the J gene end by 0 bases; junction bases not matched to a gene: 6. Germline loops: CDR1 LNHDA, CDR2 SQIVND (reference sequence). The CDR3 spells CASSSTGTVNTEAFF. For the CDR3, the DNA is TGTGCCAGTAGTTCGACCGGGACAGTGAACACTGAAGCTTTCTTT.

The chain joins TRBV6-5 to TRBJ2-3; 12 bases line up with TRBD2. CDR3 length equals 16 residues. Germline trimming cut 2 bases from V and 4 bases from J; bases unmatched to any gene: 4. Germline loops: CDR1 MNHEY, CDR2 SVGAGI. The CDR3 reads CASSYRLAGVADTQYF. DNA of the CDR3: TGTGCCAGCAGTTACCGACTAGCGGGAGTGGCAGATACGCAGTATTTT.

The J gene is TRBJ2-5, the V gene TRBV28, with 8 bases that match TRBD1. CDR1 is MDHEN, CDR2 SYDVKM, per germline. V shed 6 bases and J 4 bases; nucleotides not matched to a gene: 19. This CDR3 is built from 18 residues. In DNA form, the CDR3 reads TGTGCCAGCAGCTATCACCTCGACAGGGGTGTCGAGAGAGAGACCCAGTACTTC. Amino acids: CASSYHLDRGVERETQYF. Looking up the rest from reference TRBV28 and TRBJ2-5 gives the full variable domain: DVKVTQSSRYLVKRTGEKVFLECVQDMDHENMFWYRQDPGLGLRLIYFSYDVKMKEKGDIPEGYSVSREKKERFSLILESASTNQTSMYLCASSYHLDRGVERETQYFGPGTRLLVL.

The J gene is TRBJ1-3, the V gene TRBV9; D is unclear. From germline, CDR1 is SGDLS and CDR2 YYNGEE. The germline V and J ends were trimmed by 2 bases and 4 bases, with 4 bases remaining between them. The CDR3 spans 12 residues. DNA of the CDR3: TGTGCCAGCAGCGTCTCGGGAAACACCATATATTTT. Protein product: CASSVSGNTIYF.

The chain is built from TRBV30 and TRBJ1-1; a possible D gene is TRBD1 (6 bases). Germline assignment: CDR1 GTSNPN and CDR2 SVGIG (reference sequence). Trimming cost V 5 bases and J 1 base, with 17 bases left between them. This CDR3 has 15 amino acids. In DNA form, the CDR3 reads TGTGCCTGGGGACCAGGGGAGGGAGGGAACACTGAAGCTTTCTTT. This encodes CAWGPGEGGNTEAFF. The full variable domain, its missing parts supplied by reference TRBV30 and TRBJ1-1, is SQTIHQWPATLVQPVGSPLSLECTVEGTSNPNLYWYRQAAGRGLQLLFYSVGIGQISSEVPQNLSASRPQDRQFILSSKKLLLSDSGFYLCAWGPGEGGNTEAFFGQGTRLTVV.

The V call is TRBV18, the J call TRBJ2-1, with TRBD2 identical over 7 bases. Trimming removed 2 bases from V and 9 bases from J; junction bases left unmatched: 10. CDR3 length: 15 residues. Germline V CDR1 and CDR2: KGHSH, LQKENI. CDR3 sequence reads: CASSPGSGAWGEQFF. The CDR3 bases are TGTGCCAGCTCACCAGGGAGCGGGGCTTGGGGTGAGCAGTTCTTC.